The rows below give T cell receptor beta chains drawn from one sample of a study of response to subunit inactivated influenza vaccine. MiXCR was run by TCRdb on the RT-PCR reads, yielding one entry per CDR3 protein. Here the sample spans roughly 620,000 distinct CDR3 sequences, around 11% being singletons. This sample also belongs to another study, concerning T cells expressing NK-cell markers.

The specimen comprised PBMCs from blood, sampled on the day of vaccination. These receptors all stem from a man between 50 and 59 years old who received an inactivated influenza vaccine. Each CDR3 is given with its conserved first and last residue. The D gene is left open where the match is weak. Clone size is stated in some rows and not others, as once, few, many or a class when expanded.

v_gene	j_gene	d_gene	abundance	CDR3nt	CDR3aa
TRBV6-2/TRBV6-3	TRBJ2-1	.	.	TGTGCCAGCAGTTACGCAATGTTAAGAGGGGATGAGCAGTTCTTC	CASSYAMLRGDEQFF
TRBV6-2/TRBV6-3	TRBJ1-1	.	few	TGTGCCAGCGGCACCTGGGGGAACACTGAAGCTTTCTTT	CASGTWGNTEAFF
TRBV5-1	TRBJ2-7	TRBD1	many	TGCGCCAGCAGCTTTGAAGGGGGCTTACTTTACGAGCAGTACTTC	CASSFEGGLLYEQYF
TRBV4-2	TRBJ2-2	TRBD1	.	TGTGCCAGCAGCCGAGGGACAGGGGGCTATAACGGGGAGCTGTTTTTT	CASSRGTGGYNGELFF
TRBV10-2	TRBJ2-2	.	.	TGCGCCAGCAGTGAGTTGGGTCGCACCGGGGAGCTGTTTTTT	CASSELGRTGELFF
TRBV6-1	TRBJ2-3	.	few	TGTGCCAGCAAGGAATATAGCGCGAGCACAGATACGCAGTATTTT	CASKEYSASTDTQYF
TRBV20-1	TRBJ2-1	.	few	TGCAGTGCTAGTCGGGTTATCAATGAGCAGTTCTTC	CSASRVINEQFF
TRBV10-3	TRBJ2-1	.	few	TGTGCCATCAGTGAGTCCGGTAGTTCCCCGGGCTCCTACAATGAGCAGTTCTTC	CAISESGSSPGSYNEQFF
TRBV28	TRBJ2-2	.	few	TGTGCCAGCATCTCCTCGGACGGCAGAGGGACCGGGGAGCTGTTTTTT	CASISSDGRGTGELFF
TRBV2	TRBJ2-7	TRBD2	.	TGTGCCAGAGTCCGATTAGCGGGAGACGAGCAGTACTTC	CARVRLAGDEQYF
TRBV21-1	TRBJ1-5	.	.	TGTGCCAGCAGCAATTTGGGGGGGTGCCATCAGCCCCAGCATTTT	CASSNLGGCHQPQHF
TRBV28	TRBJ2-6	.	many	TGTGCCAGCATTCGAAACTCTGGGGCCAACGTCCTGACTTTC	CASIRNSGANVLTF
TRBV29-1	TRBJ2-5	.	many	TGCAGCGTTGAAGGCCAACAGGGTGGAGAGACCCAGTACTTC	CSVEGQQGGETQYF
TRBV5-1	TRBJ2-5	TRBD2	few	TGCGCCAGCAGCTTGGGGACTAGCCACGCCCAAGAGACCCAGTACTTC	CASSLGTSHAQETQYF
TRBV11-2	TRBJ2-2	TRBD1	few	TGTGCCAGCAGCCCCCTAGGGACAGGGGGTCGTACCGGGGAGCTGTTTTTT	CASSPLGTGGRTGELFF
TRBV9	TRBJ2-2	.	few	TGTGCCAGCAGCGTAGGCCAGAGGGGGGAGCTGTTTTTT	CASSVGQRGELFF
TRBV4-3	TRBJ2-1	TRBD2	.	TGCGCCAGCAGCCAAGAACTAGCGGGAGGGCTCCTCAATGAGCAGTTCTTC	CASSQELAGGLLNEQFF
TRBV4-2	TRBJ2-7	.	few	TGTGCCAGCAGCCAAGGGCAGGGCCCACCCTACGAGCAGTACTTC	CASSQGQGPPYEQYF
TRBV20-1	TRBJ1-1	.	few	TGCAGTGCTAGAGTCTGGGATGGTGGTGAAGCTTTCTTT	CSARVWDGGEAFF
TRBV6-5	TRBJ2-2	.	.	TGTGCCAGCAGTTACTCGAAAAGATGGAAGAACACCGGGGAGCTGTTTTTT	CASSYSKRWKNTGELFF
TRBV5-1	TRBJ2-3	.	.	TGCGCCAGCAGCTTGACGTGGGTTACAGATACGCAGTATTTT	CASSLTWVTDTQYF
TRBV12-3/TRBV12-4	TRBJ2-2	TRBD2	.	TGTGCCAGCAGTTTCCCGGGAGGGCCTGGGGAGCTGTTTTTT	CASSFPGGPGELFF
TRBV4-1	TRBJ2-5	.	.	TGCGCCAGCAGCCAATTCTCCGGGGAGACCCAGTACTTC	CASSQFSGETQYF
TRBV7-2	TRBJ2-3	.	many	TGTGCCAGCAGCCCTAGGGGCGTCGATACGCAGTATTTT	CASSPRGVDTQYF
TRBV2	TRBJ2-4	TRBD2	few	TGTGCCAGCAGCGGACTAGCGGGGGGGCTAGCCAAAAACATTCAGTACTTC	CASSGLAGGLAKNIQYF
TRBV28	TRBJ2-7	TRBD1	few	TGTGCCAGCAGTTTATTGGGACAGGTCCTTACCTACGAGCAGTACTTC	CASSLLGQVLTYEQYF
TRBV5-1	TRBJ1-1	.	many	TGCGCCAGCAGCTTGGACAGGGACACTGAAGCTTTCTTT	CASSLDRDTEAFF
TRBV3-1	TRBJ2-7	.	.	TGTGCCAGCAAGGGCGCTGGGGAGCAGTACTTC	CASKGAGEQYF
TRBV27	TRBJ2-1	TRBD2	few	TGTGCCAGCAGTTTATGGGCAGCGGGAGGGCCTGGGAATGAGCAGTTCTTC	CASSLWAAGGPGNEQFF
TRBV5-6	TRBJ2-1	.	many	TGTGCCAGCAGCTTGGGACTGGATTACAATGAGCAGTTCTTC	CASSLGLDYNEQFF
TRBV12-3/TRBV12-4	TRBJ2-7	.	.	TGTGCCAGCAGTTTTGGGGGGAAGTCGTCCTACGAGCAGTACTTC	CASSFGGKSSYEQYF
TRBV20-1	TRBJ1-2	TRBD1	.	TGCAGTGCTAGTACAGGGGGCGGGTATGGCTACACCTTC	CSASTGGGYGYTF
TRBV7-8	TRBJ2-2	TRBD2	many	TGTGCCAGCAGCTTACTGCAGACTAGCGGGAGGGCGAACACCGGGGAGCTGTTTTTT	CASSLLQTSGRANTGELFF
TRBV5-1	TRBJ1-6	.	.	TGCGCCAGCAGCTTGGGGTTCGGCAGGACAGAATATAATTCACCCCTCCACTTT	CASSLGFGRTEYNSPLHF
TRBV28	TRBJ1-2	.	.	TGTGCCAGCAGTTTCATGACCCCGGGGTATGGCTACACCTTC	CASSFMTPGYGYTF
TRBV10-3	TRBJ2-3	TRBD2	.	TGTGCCATCAGTCGCCAGCGGGAGGCGACAGATACGCAGTATTTT	CAISRQREATDTQYF
TRBV7-9	TRBJ2-1	.	few	TGTGCCAGCAGCCCAGTGACAGACTCCCACAATGAGCAGTTCTTC	CASSPVTDSHNEQFF
TRBV12-3/TRBV12-4	TRBJ2-2	.	.	TGTGCCAGCAGTTCTCGGCGGGGTATATTGGCCGGGGAGCTGTTTTTT	CASSSRRGILAGELFF
TRBV15	TRBJ1-5	.	few	TGTGCCACCAGCAGCACAGGTATAGCAGAGAATAGCAATCAGCCCCAGCATTTT	CATSSTGIAENSNQPQHF
TRBV10-3	TRBJ2-7	.	.	TGTGCCATCAGTGACAGGGGGGGTTACGAGCAGTACTTC	CAISDRGGYEQYF
TRBV30	TRBJ2-7	TRBD1	few	TGTGCCTGGAGTGGGACAGGGGTAGAGCAGTACTTC	CAWSGTGVEQYF
TRBV7-2	TRBJ1-4	.	few	TGTGCCAGCAGCCCGGGCCCTAATGAAAAACTGTTTTTT	CASSPGPNEKLFF
TRBV4-1	TRBJ1-1	.	.	TGCGCCAGCAGCAACCGGCGGAACACTGAAGCTTTCTTT	CASSNRRNTEAFF
TRBV28	TRBJ2-2	TRBD2	few	TGTGCCAGCATTCCCCCCGGGGGGGGGGCTTACACCGGGGAGCTGTTTTTT	CASIPPGGGAYTGELFF
TRBV5-1	TRBJ1-1	.	.	TGCGCCAGCAGCTTGGGACCAGATTATGGCACTGAAGCTTTCTTT	CASSLGPDYGTEAFF
TRBV6-5	TRBJ2-7	.	few	TGTGCCAGCAGTTATCGGACAGAATACGAGCAGTACTTC	CASSYRTEYEQYF